What follows are 7 T cell receptor beta chains derived from one specimen sequenced in a study of blood T cell repertoires in COVID-19. Generated by immunoSEQ multiplex PCR, the TCRdb table keeps only in-frame clones and is missing some. The sample lists 73,000 or so clones, around 70% seen once, with over 20% in the top ten. The sequencing input was peripheral blood. These receptors all stem from a man aged 60 to 75 with acute or convalescent COVID-19.

The rearrangement uses TRBV14 and TRBJ2-2, with 7 bases aligning to TRBD2. Germline trimming cut 1 base from V and 6 bases from J; bases unmatched to any gene: 2. This CDR3 has 14 amino acids. Per germline, CDR1 SGHDN and CDR2 FVKESK. The CDR3 sequence: CASSQAGLAGELFF. For the CDR3, the DNA is TGTGCCAGCAGCCAAGCTGGACTAGCCGGGGAGCTGTTTTTT.

The chain has TRBV24-1 and TRBJ2-5; 9 nucleotides match TRBD1. The CDR3 is 15 amino acids. The germline gives CDR1 KGHDR, CDR2 SFDVKD. Trimming removed 3 bases from V and 4 bases from J; junction bases left unmatched: 5. CDR3 protein: CATSDPGTGPETQYF. DNA of the CDR3: TGTGCCACCAGTGATCCCGGGACAGGGCCAGAGACCCAGTACTTC.

This clone was counted only a few times. The chain couples TRBV2 to TRBJ2-7, with 11 positions matching TRBD2. There are 13 residues in the CDR3. In germline, CDR1 is SNHLY, CDR2 FYNNEI. The V and J ends lost 10 bases and 3 bases, in that order; junction bases with no gene match: 5. The DNA for the CDR3 is TGTGCCACCTCTAGCGGGGGGCTCTACGAGCAGTACGTC. The encoded protein is CATSSGGLYEQYV.

The table lists this clone with a count of one. The chain recombines TRBV29-1 with TRBJ1-3; the match to TRBD1 covers 7 bases. CDR1 is SQVTM and CDR2 is ANQGSEA in the germline V gene. V lost 7 bases to trimming and J lost 2 bases; unmatched junction nucleotides: 8. The CDR3 runs 14 residues. DNA for the CDR3: TGCAGCGCGGAAACAGGGGAAACTGGAAACACCATATATTTT. Encoded protein: CSAETGETGNTIYF.

The rearrangement links TRBV4-1 to TRBJ2-1, with a tentative D call TRBD2 (6 bases). The CDR3 totals 16 residues. Germline-derived CDR1 and CDR2 are MGHRA and YSYEKL. V was clipped by 5 bases and J by 3 bases, with 17 bases between them. Written as DNA, the CDR3 is TGCGCCAGCAGCGTTAGACTAGTTGGCCTCTACAATGAGCAGTTCTTC. The encoded protein is CASSVRLVGLYNEQFF.

In this sample, this clone turned up once. This sequence joins TRBV3-1 (or the pseudogene TRBV3-2) and TRBJ2-7; unclear D gene. Germline assignment: CDR1 LGHDT and CDR2 YNNKEL (reference sequence). V was pared by 3 bases and J by 3 bases, with 6 bases between. The CDR3 is 12 residues long. The CDR3 DNA sequence: TGTGCCAGCAGCCAGACAAACTACGAGCAGTACTTC. Amino acids: CASSQTNYEQYF.

This clone was observed once. V usage is TRBV29-1 and J usage is TRBJ2-3; 10 bases fit TRBD1. CDR3 size: 15 residues. CDR1 SQVTM and CDR2 ANQGSEA come from the germline V gene. The J segment lost 3 bases and the V segment lost 4 bases, leaving 7 bases of the junction unmatched. The CDR3 loop is CSVAVTGGGTDTQYF. The CDR3 region has the DNA TGCAGCGTTGCAGTGACAGGGGGCGGGACAGATACGCAGTATTTT.